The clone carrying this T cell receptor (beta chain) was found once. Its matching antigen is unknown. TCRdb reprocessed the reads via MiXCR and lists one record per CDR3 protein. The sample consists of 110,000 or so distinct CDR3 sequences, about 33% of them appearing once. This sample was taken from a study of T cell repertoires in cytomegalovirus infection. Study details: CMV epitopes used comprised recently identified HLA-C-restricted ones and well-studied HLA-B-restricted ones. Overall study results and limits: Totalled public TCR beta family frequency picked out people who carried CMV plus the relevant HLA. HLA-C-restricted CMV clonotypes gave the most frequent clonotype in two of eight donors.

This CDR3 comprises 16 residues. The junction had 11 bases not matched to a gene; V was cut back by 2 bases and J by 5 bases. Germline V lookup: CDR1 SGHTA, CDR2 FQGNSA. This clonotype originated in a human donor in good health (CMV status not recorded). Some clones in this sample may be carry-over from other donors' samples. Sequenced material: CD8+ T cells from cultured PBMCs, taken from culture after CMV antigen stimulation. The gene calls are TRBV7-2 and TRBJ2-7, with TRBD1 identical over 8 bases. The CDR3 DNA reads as TGTGCCAGCAGCTTATTTTTCGAGACAGGGGATAACGAGCAGTACTTC. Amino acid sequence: CASSLFFETGDNEQYF.